This note documents a single T cell receptor beta chain sequence. Its antigen is unidentified. The primer mix had 60 Vbeta and 13 Jbeta primers. Sequenced by immunoSEQ multiplex PCR; TCRdb stores in-frame clones only, minus some. The sample includes around 160,000 clones, around 86% seen only once; the top ten take roughly 2%. The data stem from a study of cytomegalovirus exposure and HLA in healthy donors. At the level of the study: Caucasian-associated ancestry cluster membership applied to 75% to 85% of 300 to 450 genotyped donors.

Study conclusions and caveats: Reportedly, diagnosis of cytomegalovirus status by the classifier showed high specificity and sensitivity. In a later analysis, donors in an Asian-associated ancestry cluster reportedly had fewer N-insertions in productive TCRs than the cohort mean.

The CDR3 length is 12 residues. The V end lost 2 bases, the J end lost 10 bases, and 10 bases lay between the germline ends. In germline, CDR1 is SGHRS, CDR2 YFSETQ. The sequenced sample consisted of PBMCs. J is TRBJ2-1 and V is TRBV5-1; possible D gene TRBD1, 6 bases. This TCR came from a human donor in good health. The DNA for the CDR3 is TGCGCCAGCAGCTTTACCGACAGGGAGCAGTTCTTC. Translation: CASSFTDREQFF.